This T cell receptor (beta chain) was sequenced for a study of CD8 T cells in ankylosing spondylitis. Study observations and caveats: Significant enrichment of disease-linked clones was reportedly seen in matched ankylosing spondylitis synovial fluid.

V was clipped by 1 base and J by 3 bases; unmatched bases: 8. This CDR3 has 16 amino acids. Per germline, CDR1 LNHNV and CDR2 YYDKDF (reference sequence). This clonotype was counted between two and nine times. Its specificity is not known. TCRdb re-called the 5' RACE reads with MiXCR, one entry per CDR3 protein. The sample yields 120,000 to 150,000 distinct CDR3 sequences, roughly 8.8% seen once. The genes are TRBV15 and TRBJ2-7, with 8 bases fitting TRBD1. This sequence was found in a male donor with ankylosing spondylitis. Sequenced input: synovial fluid, either unsorted or a sorted T cell fraction (not recorded which). The CDR3 DNA reads TGTGCCACCAGCAGAGGTTTCACAGGGGGATTCTACGAGCAGTACTTC. Protein sequence: CATSRGFTGGFYEQYF.